The 27 T cell receptor beta chains below all came from one sample that was sequenced in a study of T cell changes during pregnancy in multiple sclerosis. Measured with immunoSEQ multiplex PCR; TCRdb has only the in-frame clones, and not every one. The repertoire holds about 38,000 clones, approximately 94% seen once, with approximately 0.41% in the top ten. Sequenced material: CD4+ T cells from peripheral blood mononuclear cells, taken in the second trimester of pregnancy. The receptor source for this set is a female donor with multiple sclerosis, enrolled in a pregnancy study.

This clone has only one observation. The genes are TRBV9 and TRBJ2-7; TRBD1 matches 10 bases. CDR1 is SGDLS and CDR2 is YYNGEE in the germline V gene. The CDR3 covers 15 residues. The trim removed 3 bases at V and 2 bases at J, leaving 5 bases unmatched. The CDR3 is CASSGMGQGTYEQYF. CDR3 DNA: TGTGCCAGCAGCGGAATGGGACAGGGGACCTACGAGCAGTACTTC.

The chain combines TRBV5-1 with TRBJ1-2, with 9 nucleotides matching TRBD1. The CDR3 covers 15 residues. Germline-derived CDR1 and CDR2 are SGHRS and YFSETQ. Germline trimming cut 4 bases from V and 7 bases from J; bases unmatched to any gene: 11. The CDR3 spells CASSLPGGQGVGYTF. As DNA, the CDR3 is TGCGCCAGCAGCCTCCCCGGGGGACAGGGAGTTGGCTACACCTTC.

The CDR3 protein is CASSYTTGMDTQYF. The CDR3 coding sequence is TGTGCCAGCAGTTACACCACAGGGATGGATACGCAGTATTTT. This sequence joins TRBV6-5 and TRBJ2-3; D might be TRBD1 (6 bases). The CDR3 loop spans 14 amino acids. V was shortened by 2 bases and J by 6 bases, with 12 bases between the two germline ends. Germline CDR1 MNHEY, CDR2 SVGAGI.

The chain is built from TRBV5-4 and TRBJ2-3; 9 bases line up with TRBD1. The CDR3 has 17 amino acids. V lost 4 bases and J lost 2; bases outside the gene matches: 11. CDR1 is SGHNT and CDR2 is YYREEE in the germline V gene (reference sequence). The CDR3 nucleotides read TGTGCCAGCAGCATCAAGATCGGGACAGGGATCACAGATACGCAGTATTTT. Translation gives CASSIKIGTGITDTQYF.

The chain has TRBV6-5 and TRBJ2-7; D is possibly TRBD1 (5 bases). Deletions cut 0 bases from V and 5 bases from J, with 8 bases between. The germline V gene has CDR1 MNHEY and CDR2 SVGAGI. CDR3 length: 13 amino acids. CDR3 protein: CASSYSGPDEQYF. The CDR3 nucleotides read TGTGCCAGCAGTTACTCGGGGCCGGACGAGCAGTACTTC.

A single count supports this clone. The chain has TRBV4-3 and TRBJ1-2; D gene ambiguous. The germline gives CDR1 LGHNA, CDR2 YSLEER. Trimming stripped 0 bases from V and 6 bases from J, with 17 bases between. This CDR3 region has 16 residues. The CDR3 region has the DNA TGCGCCAGCAGCCAAGACGTAACGGCCGTCGCGGATGGCTACACCTTC. Amino acids: CASSQDVTAVADGYTF.

V is TRBV10-3 and J is TRBJ2-1, with D hard to call. The germline V gene has CDR1 ENHRY and CDR2 SYGVKD. V dropped 6 bases and J dropped 2 bases, with 8 bases sitting between them. This CDR3 region has 13 residues. The CDR3 reads CAISQVPYNEQFF. The CDR3, as DNA: TGTGCCATCAGCCAGGTGCCCTACAATGAGCAGTTCTTC.

The chain combines TRBV7-2 with TRBJ2-7, with unresolved D. V was shortened by 0 bases and J by 6 bases, with 9 bases between the two germline ends. The CDR3 extends over 13 amino acids. Germline V gene data show CDR1 as SGHTA and CDR2 as FQGNSA. CDR3 region: CASSLAPRSEQYF. DNA for the CDR3: TGTGCCAGCAGCTTAGCCCCACGGAGCGAGCAGTACTTC.

The V call is TRBV7-8, the J call TRBJ1-5; 12 bases line up with TRBD1. With 5 bases clipped from V and 7 bases from J, the junction kept 12 bases outside the gene matches. The CDR3 sequence is 17 residues long. The germline V gene has CDR1 SGHVS and CDR2 FQNEAQ. CDR3: CASSKVGTGGTWQPQHF. The CDR3 DNA reads TGTGCCAGCAGCAAAGTTGGGACAGGGGGCACCTGGCAGCCCCAGCATTTT.

The V call is TRBV25-1, the J call TRBJ2-1, with D unclear. V lost 6 bases to trimming and J lost 3 bases, with 18 bases between them. CDR3 length: 16 amino acids. The V gene's germline CDR1 is MGHDK and CDR2 SYGVNS. CDR3 protein: CASRGDTQPLYNEQFF. The CDR3 nucleotides read TGTGCCAGCAGGGGTGACACCCAACCCCTCTACAATGAGCAGTTCTTC.

This clone has a handful of counts. V usage is TRBV11-2 and J usage is TRBJ1-2; a possible D gene is TRBD1 (6 bases). This CDR3 has 15 amino acids. Trimming removed 3 bases from V and 3 bases from J, with 14 bases in between. Germline CDR1 is SGHAT and CDR2 is FQNNGV. As DNA, the CDR3 is TGTGCCAGCAGCTTTGGACAGCTGAACTACTATGGCTACACCTTC. It yields the protein CASSFGQLNYYGYTF.

This clone was found a few times. This chain joins TRBV5-1 and TRBJ2-3, with D tentatively TRBD2 (5 bases). The V gene's germline CDR1 is SGHRS and CDR2 YFSETQ. Trimming removed 5 bases at V and 2 bases at J, with 6 bases between. The CDR3 spans 12 residues. The CDR3 coding sequence is TGCGCCAGCAGGGACTCCACAGATACGCAGTATTTT. Its protein product is CASRDSTDTQYF. The whole variable domain, remainder taken from reference TRBV5-1 and TRBJ2-3, is KAGVTQTPRYLIKTRGQQVTLSCSPISGHRSVSWYQQTPGQGLQFLFEYFSETQRNKGNFPGRFSGRQFSNSRSEMNVSTLELGDSALYLCASRDSTDTQYFGPGTRLTVL.

This clone appeared once. This rearrangement joins TRBV5-1 to TRBJ2-7; 12 nucleotides align to TRBD2. CDR1 and CDR2 (germline): SGHRS, YFSETQ. With 0 bases clipped from V and 3 bases from J, the junction kept 1 base outside the gene matches. This CDR3 is built from 15 residues. In DNA form, the CDR3 reads TGCGCCAGCAGCTTGGGGACTAGCGGGGTCTACGAGCAGTACTTC. Protein: CASSLGTSGVYEQYF.

This chain joins TRBV29-1 and TRBJ2-5, with D maybe TRBD1 (6 bases). V was shortened by 7 bases and J by 6 bases, with 21 bases between the two germline ends. Germline V gene data show CDR1 as SQVTM and CDR2 as ANQGSEA. The CDR3 is 14 amino acids. CDR3 residues: CSAVLFRDTKTQYF. The CDR3 coding sequence is TGCAGCGCCGTGCTTTTCCGGGACACCAAGACCCAGTACTTC.

The CDR3 region has the DNA TGTGCCAGCAGCTTAAGGGGGAACACTGAAGCTTTCTTT. Translated: CASSLRGNTEAFF. The J gene is TRBJ1-1, the V gene TRBV7-2, with D maybe TRBD1 (5 bases). Per germline, CDR1 SGHTA and CDR2 FQGNSA. This CDR3 is 13 amino acids long. V was pared by 2 bases and J by 1 base, with 5 bases between.

The chain uses TRBV5-4 and TRBJ1-4, with TRBD1 as a possible D gene (6 bases). The CDR3 covers 13 residues. V was shortened by 2 bases and J by 8 bases, with 10 bases between the two germline ends. CDR1 and CDR2 from the germline V gene are SGHNT and YYREEE (reference sequence). CDR3 amino acids: CASSFQGSEKLFF. DNA of the CDR3: TGTGCCAGCAGCTTTCAGGGGAGCGAAAAACTGTTTTTT.

The V gene is TRBV19, the J gene TRBJ1-1, with TRBD1 as a possible D gene (6 bases). The germline CDR1 and CDR2 sequences are LNHDA and SQIVND (reference sequence). V was cut by 4 bases and J by 0 bases, with 12 bases left in between. The CDR3 length is 15 residues. CDR3 sequence (DNA): TGTGCCAGTAGTACGCTGGACAGCCTGAACACTGAAGCTTTCTTT. Translation gives CASSTLDSLNTEAFF.

The CDR3 coding sequence is TGTGCCAGCAGCTTGGGGACCGGACAGGGGGCGGGGGGCTACACCTTC. It specifies CASSLGTGQGAGGYTF. The chain uses TRBV5-4 and TRBJ1-2; 11 positions match TRBD1. The CDR3 contains 16 residues. V shed 0 bases, J shed 8 bases, and the junction held 9 bases outside the gene matches. CDR1 and CDR2 (germline): SGHNT, YYREEE (reference sequence).

The chain recombines TRBV30 with TRBJ1-5, with 8 nucleotides matching TRBD1. CDR3 length: 12 residues. Germline assignment: CDR1 GTSNPN and CDR2 SVGIG (reference sequence). After removal of 0 bases from V and 11 bases from J, the junction contained 3 bases not matched to a gene. DNA of the CDR3: TGTGCCTGGAGTGTACAGGACAGGGCCCAGCATTTT. It translates to CAWSVQDRAQHF.

The chain uses TRBV18 and TRBJ2-3; D possibly corresponds to TRBD1 (6 bases). Germline V gene lookup returns CDR1 KGHSH and CDR2 LQKENI. This CDR3 has 14 amino acids. The ends were cut back, 2 bases at V and 2 bases at J, with 8 bases in the middle. For the CDR3, the DNA is TGTGCCAGCTCACCAGGGACAACCACAGATACGCAGTATTTT. This translates into CASSPGTTTDTQYF.

Concerning this clone itself: At the DNA level, this CDR3 is encoded by other sequences in the same sample as well. The V gene is TRBV6-5, the J gene TRBJ1-5, with no clear D. This CDR3 has 15 residues. Germline values: CDR1 MNHEY, CDR2 SVGAGI. Trimming removed 4 bases at V and 9 bases at J, with 19 bases between. The CDR3 DNA follows: TGTGCCAGCAGTTTCTTGGGCTCCCAACCTTGGCCCCAGCATTTT. Its protein is CASSFLGSQPWPQHF.

This rearrangement joins TRBV6-6 to TRBJ2-7, with D perhaps matching TRBD1 (6 bases). Trimming took off 0 bases at V and 3 bases at J, with 12 bases between the two ends. Germline V CDR1 and CDR2: MNHNY, SVGAGI (reference sequence). The CDR3 covers 15 residues. CDR3 protein: CASSYSGQGNYEQYF. The CDR3 DNA is TGTGCCAGCAGTTACTCGGGGCAGGGGAACTACGAGCAGTACTTC.

The chain links TRBV19 to TRBJ1-2, with D unclear. CDR1 and CDR2 from the germline V gene are LNHDA and SQIVND (reference sequence). V gave up 3 bases and J gave up 4 bases, with 12 bases separating them. The CDR3 length is 14 residues. Written as DNA, the CDR3 is TGTGCCAGTAGTATTCCTACCGCGGGCTATGGCTACACCTTC. This sequence encodes CASSIPTAGYGYTF. The full variable domain, rest sourced from reference TRBV19 and TRBJ1-2, is DGGITQSPKYLFRKEGQNVTLSCEQNLNHDAMYWYRQDPGQGLRLIYYSQIVNDFQKGDIAEGYSVSREKKESFPLTVTSAQKNPTAFYLCASSIPTAGYGYTFGSGTRLTVV.

This chain joins TRBV21-1 and TRBJ2-5; the table assigns TRBD2, which was not confirmed against the DNA. TRBV21-1 is reported as a pseudogene. This CDR3 comprises 18 residues. The CDR3 DNA reads as TGTGCCAGCAGCAATCGCTTACCCCTAGCGGGTCTATCGGAGACCCAGTACTTC. This codes for CASSNRLPLAGLSETQYF.

The J gene is TRBJ2-4, the V gene TRBV6-5, with a tentative D call TRBD2 (5 bases). The germline CDR1 and CDR2 sequences are MNHEY and SVGAGI. Trimming left V 6 bases short and J 4 bases short, with 13 bases between. The CDR3 totals 14 residues. CDR3 in DNA: TGTGCCAGCAGGGACTCATCCGAAAAAAACATTCAGTACTTC. It encodes CASRDSSEKNIQYF.

The chain joins TRBV10-2 to TRBJ2-2; 9 nucleotides line up with TRBD1. The germline gives CDR1 WSHSY, CDR2 SAAADI. Germline trimming cut 8 bases from V and 2 bases from J; bases unmatched to any gene: 3. The CDR3 covers 14 residues. In nucleotides, the CDR3 is TGCGCCAGCCTGGACAGGGGCAACACCGGGGAGCTGTTTTTT. Amino acids: CASLDRGNTGELFF.

The V call is TRBV10-3, the J call TRBJ1-2; tentatively, D is TRBD1 (6 bases). The V end was cut by 3 bases, the J end by 1 base, with 12 bases between. This CDR3 has 15 amino acids. CDR1 is ENHRY and CDR2 is SYGVKD in the germline V gene. This chain's CDR3 is CAISEGQRVNYGYTF. CDR3 DNA sequence: TGTGCCATCAGTGAAGGACAGAGAGTTAACTATGGCTACACCTTC.